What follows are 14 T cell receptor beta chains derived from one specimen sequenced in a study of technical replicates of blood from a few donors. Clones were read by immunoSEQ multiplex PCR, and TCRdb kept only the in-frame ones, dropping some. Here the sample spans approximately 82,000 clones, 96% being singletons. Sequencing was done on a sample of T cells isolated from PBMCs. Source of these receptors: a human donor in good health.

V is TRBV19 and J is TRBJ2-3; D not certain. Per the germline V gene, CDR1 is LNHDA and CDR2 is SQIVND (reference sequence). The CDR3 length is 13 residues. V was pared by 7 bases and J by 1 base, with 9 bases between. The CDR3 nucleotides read TGTGCCAGTATAATCCGCGGCACAGATACGCAGTATTTT. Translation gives CASIIRGTDTQYF.

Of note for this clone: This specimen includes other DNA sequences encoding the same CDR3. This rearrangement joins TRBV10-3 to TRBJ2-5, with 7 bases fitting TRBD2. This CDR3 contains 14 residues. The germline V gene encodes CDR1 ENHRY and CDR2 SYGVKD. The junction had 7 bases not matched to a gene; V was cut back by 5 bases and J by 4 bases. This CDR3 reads CAISPGREGETQYF. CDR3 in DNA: TGTGCCATCAGTCCTGGGAGGGAGGGAGAGACCCAGTACTTC.

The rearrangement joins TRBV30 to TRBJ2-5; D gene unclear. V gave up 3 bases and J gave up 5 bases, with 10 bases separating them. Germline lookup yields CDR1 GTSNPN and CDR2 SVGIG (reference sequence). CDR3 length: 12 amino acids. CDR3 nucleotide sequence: TGTGCCTGGAGCCGAGGAAGGGAGACCCAGTACTTC. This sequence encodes CAWSRGRETQYF.

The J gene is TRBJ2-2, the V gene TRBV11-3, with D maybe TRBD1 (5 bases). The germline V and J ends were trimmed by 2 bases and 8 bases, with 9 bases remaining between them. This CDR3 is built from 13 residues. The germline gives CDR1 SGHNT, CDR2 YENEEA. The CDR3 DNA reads TGTGCCAGCAGCTTACAGGGAAGAGGGGAGCTGTTTTTT. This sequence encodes CASSLQGRGELFF.

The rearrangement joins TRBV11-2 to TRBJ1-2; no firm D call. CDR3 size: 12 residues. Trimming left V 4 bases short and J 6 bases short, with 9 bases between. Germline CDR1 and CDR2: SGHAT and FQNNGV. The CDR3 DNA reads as TGTGCCAGCAGCTCCCAGCGTAATGGCTACACCTTC. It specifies CASSSQRNGYTF.

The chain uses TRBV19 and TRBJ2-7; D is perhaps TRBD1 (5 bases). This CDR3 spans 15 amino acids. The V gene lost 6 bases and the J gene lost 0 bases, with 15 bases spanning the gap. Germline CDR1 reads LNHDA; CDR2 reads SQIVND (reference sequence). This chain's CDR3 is CASSTGSLSSYEQYF. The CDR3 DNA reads TGTGCCAGTAGCACAGGTTCCCTAAGCTCCTACGAGCAGTACTTC.

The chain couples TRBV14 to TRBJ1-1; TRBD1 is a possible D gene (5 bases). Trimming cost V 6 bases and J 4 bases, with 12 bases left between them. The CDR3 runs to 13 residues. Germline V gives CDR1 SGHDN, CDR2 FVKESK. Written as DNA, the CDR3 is TGTGCCAGCAGGCGCCAGGGCTCCACTGAAGCTTTCTTT. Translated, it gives CASRRQGSTEAFF. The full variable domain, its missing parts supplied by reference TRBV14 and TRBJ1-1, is EAGVTQFPSHSVIEKGQTVTLRCDPISGHDNLYWYRRVMGKEIKFLLHFVKESKQDESGMPNNRFLAERTGGTYSTLKVQPAELEDSGVYFCASRRQGSTEAFFGQGTRLTVV.

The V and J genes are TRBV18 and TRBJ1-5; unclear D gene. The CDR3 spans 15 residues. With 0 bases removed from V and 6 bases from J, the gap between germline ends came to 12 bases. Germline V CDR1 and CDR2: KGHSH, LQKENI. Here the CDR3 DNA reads TGTGCCAGCTCACCACCGGTCCCGGGAAGTCAGCCCCAGCATTTT. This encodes CASSPPVPGSQPQHF.

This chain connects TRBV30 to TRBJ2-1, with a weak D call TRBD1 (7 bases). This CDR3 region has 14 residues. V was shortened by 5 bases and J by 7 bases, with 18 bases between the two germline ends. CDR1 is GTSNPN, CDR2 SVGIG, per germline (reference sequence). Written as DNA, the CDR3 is TGTGCCTGGGGACAGGCAAGGAGGGGGAATGAGCAGTTCTTC. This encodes CAWGQARRGNEQFF.

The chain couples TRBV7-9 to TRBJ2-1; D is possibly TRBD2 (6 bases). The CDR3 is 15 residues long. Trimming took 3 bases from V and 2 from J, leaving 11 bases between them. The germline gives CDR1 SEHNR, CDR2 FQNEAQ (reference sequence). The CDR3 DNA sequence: TGTGCCAGCAGCTTCCCACGGGAGCCCTACAATGAGCAGTTCTTC. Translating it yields CASSFPREPYNEQFF.

This CDR3 reads CASSGGGRDEQFF. Here the CDR3 DNA reads TGTGCCAGCTCCGGGGGAGGTCGGGATGAGCAGTTCTTC. The V call is TRBV6-6, the J call TRBJ2-1; maybe TRBD2 (6 bases). This CDR3 region has 13 residues. Deletions cut 8 bases from V and 8 bases from J, with 16 bases between. Germline lookup yields CDR1 MNHNY and CDR2 SVGAGI (reference sequence).

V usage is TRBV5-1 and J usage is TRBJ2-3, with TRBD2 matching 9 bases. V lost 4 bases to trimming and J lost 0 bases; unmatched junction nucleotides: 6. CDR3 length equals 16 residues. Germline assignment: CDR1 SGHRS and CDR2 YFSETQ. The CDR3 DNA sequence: TGCGCCAGCAGCACAACTAGCGGGTCTAGCACAGATACGCAGTATTTT. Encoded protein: CASSTTSGSSTDTQYF.

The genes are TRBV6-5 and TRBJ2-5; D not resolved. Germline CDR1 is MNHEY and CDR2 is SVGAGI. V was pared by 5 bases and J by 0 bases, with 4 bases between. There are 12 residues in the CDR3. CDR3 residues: CASSAYQETQYF. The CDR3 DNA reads TGTGCCAGCAGTGCGTACCAAGAGACCCAGTACTTC.

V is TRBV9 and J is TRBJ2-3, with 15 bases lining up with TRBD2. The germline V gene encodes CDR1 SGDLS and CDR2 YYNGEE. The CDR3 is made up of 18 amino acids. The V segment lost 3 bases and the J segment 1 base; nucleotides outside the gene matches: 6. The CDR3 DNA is TGTGCCAGCAGCGGGGGACTAGCGGGAGGCCGCGGCACAGATACGCAGTATTTT. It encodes CASSGGLAGGRGTDTQYF.